These 5 T cell receptor beta chains were sequenced from one sample in a study of T-cell reconstitution after alpha-beta-depleted transplantation in children listed by TCRdb under 2016. The library was obtained by PCR. Sequencing took place on an Illumina HiSeq 2500. Molecular barcoding was employed in the preparation of TCR libraries, with unique molecular identifiers being used to normalize TCRbeta repertoire quantification. TCRdb applied fastp at Q25 and MiXCR to the public reads, then kept only in-frame beta chains. Each entry is one CDR3 protein sequence, shown with its most common DNA and genes. Across this sample there are around 530,000 distinct CDR3 sequences, with less than 35% seen only once. 2% to 3% of the sample belongs to the ten largest clones. The sample here was PBMCs from the stem cell graft donor, taken from the stem cell graft. These receptors all stem from a human donor who donated a stem cell graft to a child with aplastic anemia.

This chain joins TRBV7-9 and TRBJ2-1; TRBD2 aligns across 8 bases. The CDR3 runs 17 residues. CDR1 SEHNR and CDR2 FQNEAQ come from the germline V gene (reference sequence). J lost 8 bases, V lost 0 bases, and 12 bases had no gene match. CDR3: CASSLALSGIFAHEQFF. In nucleotides, the CDR3 is TGTGCCAGCAGCTTAGCGCTTAGCGGGATATTCGCCCATGAGCAGTTCTTC.

This clonotype has ten or more counts. J is TRBJ1-1 and V is TRBV5-1; perhaps TRBD1 as D (5 bases). Germline V gene lookup returns CDR1 SGHRS and CDR2 YFSETQ. The V end was cut by 0 bases, the J end by 4 bases, with 13 bases between. The CDR3 runs 15 residues. CDR3 region: CASSLGGTRSTEAFF. CDR3 in DNA: TGCGCCAGCAGCTTGGGGGGCACGAGGAGCACTGAAGCTTTCTTT.

For this clonotype: One end of the junction varies from germline; a read error may be responsible. The rearrangement uses TRBV5-5 and TRBJ1-1, with D possibly TRBD1 on 5 matching bases. Germline V gene sequence: CDR1 SGHKS, CDR2 YYEKEE (reference sequence). This CDR3 is built from 16 residues. The DNA of the CDR3 is TGTGCCAGCAGTCCACAGGCCCCCGGGATGGTTACTGAATCTTTCTTT. This translates into CASSPQAPGMVTESFF.

The chain is built from TRBV4-1 and TRBJ2-1; 7 positions agree with TRBD1. From germline, CDR1 is MGHRA and CDR2 YSYEKL. V lost 4 bases and J lost 6; bases outside the gene matches: 9. The CDR3 consists of 15 residues. The CDR3 sequence is CASSPVRDSINEQFF. In nucleotides, the CDR3 is TGCGCCAGCAGCCCCGTCCGGGACAGTATCAATGAGCAGTTCTTC.

The CDR3 sequence is CATSDLSSNYGYTF. CDR3 in DNA: TGTGCCACCAGTGATTTGTCTTCTAACTATGGCTACACCTTC. The chain links TRBV24-1 to TRBJ1-2; no definite D call. V was pared by 0 bases and J by 0 bases, with 4 bases between. The CDR3 runs to 14 residues. CDR1 and CDR2 (germline): KGHDR, SFDVKD.